The 24 T cell receptor beta chains below were found in one sample sequenced in a study of blood T cell repertoires in COVID-19. Method: immunoSEQ multiplex PCR; TCRdb's copy keeps in-frame clones and lacks some. The sample holds about 310,000 clones, roughly nine tenths seen once. Sequenced material: PBMCs or T cells enriched from blood (not recorded which). The receptors shown here come from a man aged 55 to 70 who had recovered from COVID-19.

This clone was counted once. The chain is built from TRBV5-1 and TRBJ1-1; D is perhaps TRBD1 (6 bases). The CDR3 is made up of 14 amino acids. V was trimmed by 4 bases and J by 3 bases, leaving 13 bases between them. Germline loops: CDR1 SGHRS, CDR2 YFSETQ. CDR3 nucleotides: TGCGCCAGCAGCATACAGGGTGGGGACACTGAAGCTTTCTTT. As protein: CASSIQGGDTEAFF.

This clone was recorded once. This sequence joins TRBV7-3 and TRBJ1-3, with 8 bases that match TRBD1. The CDR3 contains 13 residues. CDR1 is SGHTA and CDR2 is FQGTGA in the germline V gene. J lost 8 bases, V lost 4 bases, and 4 bases had no gene match. CDR3 DNA: TGTGCCAGCAGCTACGGACAGGGCGACACCATATATTTT. Translation gives CASSYGQGDTIYF. Looking up the rest from reference TRBV7-3 and TRBJ1-3 gives the full variable domain: GAGVSQTPSNKVTEKGKYVELRCDPISGHTALYWYRQSLGQGPEFLIYFQGTGAADDSGLPNDRFFAVRPEGSVSTLKIQRTERGDSAVYLCASSYGQGDTIYFGEGSWLTVV.

CDR3 loop: CSARPPGEAFF. CDR3 bases: TGCAGTGCTAGACCGCCCGGGGAAGCTTTCTTT. The V gene is TRBV20-1, the J gene TRBJ1-1; no reliable D call. CDR3 length: 11 amino acids. Trimming left V 2 bases short and J 8 bases short, with 9 bases between. In germline, CDR1 is DFQATT, CDR2 SNEGSKA (reference sequence).

CDR3 sequence reads: CATSRAPGTGTWNTIYF. CDR3 nucleotides: TGTGCCACCAGCAGAGCGCCCGGGACAGGGACTTGGAACACCATATATTTT. The chain combines TRBV15 with TRBJ1-3, with 9 positions matching TRBD1. Germline CDR1 is LNHNV and CDR2 is YYDKDF (reference sequence). V shed 1 base and J 7 bases; nucleotides not matched to a gene: 11. This CDR3 is 17 amino acids long.

This chain connects TRBV28 to TRBJ1-1; 7 bases fit TRBD1. The CDR3 has 14 residues. The trim removed 4 bases at V and 3 bases at J, leaving 5 bases unmatched. Germline V gene lookup returns CDR1 MDHEN and CDR2 SYDVKM. CDR3 nucleotides: TGTGCCAGCAGTTCACAGGGGCTAGACACTGAAGCTTTCTTT. As protein: CASSSQGLDTEAFF.

The chain has TRBV4-3 and TRBJ2-1; D remains unclear. V lost 0 bases and J 11 bases, leaving 14 bases between the germline ends. This CDR3 comprises 14 residues. Germline CDR1 and CDR2: LGHNA and YSLEER. Written as DNA, the CDR3 is TGCGCCAGCAGCCAAGATCATGGTTCTACTAAGCAGTTCTTC. The encoded protein is CASSQDHGSTKQFF.

The chain is built from TRBV9 and TRBJ2-1; 11 nucleotides align to TRBD2. This CDR3 contains 17 residues. The J segment lost 6 bases and the V segment lost 3 bases, leaving 11 bases of the junction unmatched. Germline-derived CDR1 and CDR2 are SGDLS and YYNGEE. The CDR3 DNA is TGTGCCAGCAGCGGGGGGGCCCTAGCGGGAGGAAGCAATGAGCAGTTCTTC. This codes for CASSGGALAGGSNEQFF.

V is TRBV10-3 and J is TRBJ2-5; D possibly corresponds to TRBD1 (7 bases). V lost 2 bases to trimming and J lost 5 bases, with 12 bases between them. Germline CDR1 reads ENHRY; CDR2 reads SYGVKD. The CDR3 is 14 amino acids. The CDR3 DNA sequence: TGTGCCATCAGTGAGCAGGGGGGTGAGGAGACCCAGTACTTC. This gives the protein CAISEQGGEETQYF.

The genes are TRBV24-1 and TRBJ2-6; 7 positions match TRBD1. CDR3 length: 17 amino acids. Looked up from germline, CDR1 is KGHDR and CDR2 is SFDVKD. V trimming: 4 bases; J trimming: 2 bases; junction bases outside the gene matches: 7. CDR3 protein: CATSDQATGAGANVLTF. In DNA, the CDR3 is TGTGCCACCAGTGACCAGGCCACAGGGGCTGGGGCCAACGTCCTGACTTTC.

The chain has TRBV9 and TRBJ1-4; 7 positions agree with TRBD1. Germline V gene sequence: CDR1 SGDLS, CDR2 YYNGEE. J was trimmed by 5 bases and V by 4 bases; bases with no gene match: 14. The CDR3 spans 17 residues. Written as DNA, the CDR3 is TGTGCCAGCAGCCCCCGGACAGGTCTTTTAGAAAATGAAAAACTGTTTTTT. Residues: CASSPRTGLLENEKLFF. Full variable domain (remainder filled in from reference TRBV9 and TRBJ1-4): DSGVTQTPKHLITATGQRVTLRCSPRSGDLSVYWYQQSLDQGLQFLIQYYNGEERAKGNILERFSAQQFPDLHSELNLSSLELGDSALYFCASSPRTGLLENEKLFFGSGTQLSVL.

The chain is built from TRBV5-5 and TRBJ2-5; D is undetermined. CDR1 is SGHKS and CDR2 is YYEKEE in the germline V gene (reference sequence). Trimming stripped 0 bases from V and 2 bases from J, with 8 bases between. The CDR3 runs to 14 residues. The CDR3 region has the DNA TGTGCCAGCAGCTTGGACAGCCTGCAAGAGACCCAGTACTTC. Residues: CASSLDSLQETQYF.

The chain combines TRBV6-4 with TRBJ1-2; 7 bases align to TRBD1. The germline CDR1 and CDR2 sequences are MRHNA and SNTAGT. There are 12 residues in the CDR3. Trimming removed 3 bases from V and 8 bases from J; junction bases left unmatched: 3. CDR3 sequence reads: CASSEAGGGYTF. CDR3 nucleotides: TGTGCCAGCAGTGAGGCAGGGGGAGGCTACACCTTC.

The chain links TRBV28 to TRBJ1-1; weak D call: TRBD1 (6 bases). The germline V gene has CDR1 MDHEN and CDR2 SYDVKM. V gave up 2 bases and J gave up 2 bases, with 9 bases separating them. The CDR3 consists of 14 residues. The CDR3 nucleotides read TGTGCCAGCAGTTTAAGGACAGTCAACACTGAAGCTTTCTTT. This encodes CASSLRTVNTEAFF.

The chain couples TRBV6-5 to TRBJ2-7; 8 bases map to TRBD1. CDR1 and CDR2 (germline): MNHEY, SVGAGI. The CDR3 runs to 15 residues. With 4 bases clipped from V and 6 bases from J, the junction kept 11 bases outside the gene matches. CDR3 loop: CASSSADRVSGEQYF. DNA for the CDR3: TGTGCCAGCAGTTCCGCGGACAGGGTATCGGGCGAGCAGTACTTC.

This clone occurred a few times. For the CDR3, the DNA is TGTGCCAGCAGCCAGGGGACGGGGCGAGGGAATGAAAAACTGTTTTTT. It translates to CASSQGTGRGNEKLFF. V is TRBV7-9 and J is TRBJ1-4; maybe TRBD1 (6 bases). The CDR3 runs 16 residues. The ends were cut back, 5 bases at V and 5 bases at J, with 18 bases in the middle. CDR1 is SEHNR, CDR2 FQNEAQ, per germline (reference sequence).

J is TRBJ1-1 and V is TRBV5-5, with 10 positions matching TRBD1. With V trimmed by 0 bases and J by 5 bases, 7 bases remained unmatched. The CDR3 consists of 16 residues. Germline CDR1 and CDR2: SGHKS and YYEKEE (reference sequence). DNA for the CDR3: TGTGCCAGCAGCTTGGATATGACAGGGGGCAAGACTGAAGCTTTCTTT. Amino acid sequence: CASSLDMTGGKTEAFF.

DNA of the CDR3: TGTGCCAGCAGAAAAGCGCGGGCTACCGGGACACAGAACACCGGGGAGCTGTTTTTT. Its protein is CASRKARATGTQNTGELFF. This chain links TRBV2 with TRBJ2-2; D is perhaps TRBD1 (6 bases). The CDR3 length is 19 residues. Germline values: CDR1 SNHLY, CDR2 FYNNEI. Trimming cost V 6 bases and J 1 base, with 24 bases left between them.

V is TRBV19 and J is TRBJ1-6; TRBD1 matches 9 bases. The CDR3 loop spans 14 amino acids. The V gene end was trimmed by 6 bases and the J gene end by 6 bases; junction bases not matched to a gene: 3. Germline CDR1 is LNHDA and CDR2 is SQIVND (reference sequence). CDR3 region: CASRLTGGNSPLHF. DNA of the CDR3: TGTGCCAGTAGATTGACAGGGGGTAATTCACCCCTCCACTTT. The variable domain in full, completed from reference TRBV19 and TRBJ1-6, reads DGGITQSPKYLFRKEGQNVTLSCEQNLNHDAMYWYRQDPGQGLRLIYYSQIVNDFQKGDIAEGYSVSREKKESFPLTVTSAQKNPTAFYLCASRLTGGNSPLHFGNGTRLTVT.

The chain links TRBV12-3 or TRBV12-4 to TRBJ1-1; a possible D gene is TRBD1 (5 bases). Trimming removed 6 bases at V and 4 bases at J, with 12 bases between. This CDR3 has 13 residues. In DNA, the CDR3 is TGTGCCAGCAGCTTGACAGTTGGCACTGAAGCTTTCTTT. Its protein product is CASSLTVGTEAFF.

This chain uses TRBV24-1 with TRBJ2-2; 9 nucleotides match TRBD1. CDR1 is KGHDR and CDR2 is SFDVKD in the germline V gene. There are 16 residues in the CDR3. Losses at the gene ends were 2 bases for V and 5 bases for J; bases not matched to a gene: 5. In nucleotides, the CDR3 is TGTGCCACCAGTGATTGGGGACAGGGTATTACCGGGGAGCTGTTTTTT. It specifies CATSDWGQGITGELFF.

V gene TRBV7-3 combines with J gene TRBJ1-6; D is perhaps TRBD1 (6 bases). Trimming stripped 1 base from V and 13 bases from J, with 17 bases between. The CDR3 spans 15 residues. Germline V gene lookup returns CDR1 SGHTA and CDR2 FQGTGA. The CDR3 bases are TGTGCCAGCAGCTTAAATCCGGGGGGCCTTACCCCCCTCCACTTT. Translation: CASSLNPGGLTPLHF.

V gene TRBV5-1 combines with J gene TRBJ1-2, with D perhaps matching TRBD1 (5 bases). V shed 1 base and J shed 5 bases, with 12 bases lying between them. The germline CDR1 and CDR2 sequences are SGHRS and YFSETQ. The CDR3 sequence is 14 residues long. CDR3 bases: TGCGCCAGCAGCTTGCAGGGATCGGGTTATGGCTACACCTTC. Translation gives CASSLQGSGYGYTF.

This clone appeared once. The gene calls are TRBV3-1 (or the pseudogene TRBV3-2) and TRBJ1-1, with D tentatively TRBD1 (6 bases). Trimming took 1 base from V and 4 from J, leaving 10 bases between them. The CDR3 loop spans 14 amino acids. Germline assignment: CDR1 LGHDT and CDR2 YNNKEL (reference sequence). The CDR3 DNA is TGTGCCAGCAGCCAAGTTCAGGGGATCACTGAAGCTTTCTTT. It encodes CASSQVQGITEAFF.

This sequence joins TRBV7-9 and TRBJ2-5; D might be TRBD2 (5 bases). CDR3 length: 14 amino acids. Germline V gene lookup returns CDR1 SEHNR and CDR2 FQNEAQ (reference sequence). The germline V and J ends were trimmed by 4 bases and 4 bases, with 13 bases remaining between them. DNA for the CDR3: TGTGCCAGCAGCTCCCCCACTAGACGAGAGACCCAGTACTTC. Translated, it gives CASSSPTRRETQYF.